These 23 T cell receptor beta chains were sequenced from one sample in a study of cytomegalovirus exposure and HLA in healthy donors. The repertoire was sequenced with immunoSEQ multiplex PCR; TCRdb's copy has only in-frame clones and lacks some. The table lists some 170,000 clones, roughly nine tenths of them singletons. Sequences were obtained from PBMCs. The receptors originated from a young man in good health and CMV-seropositive.

V usage is TRBV4-1 and J usage is TRBJ2-7; perhaps TRBD1 as D (5 bases). V was clipped by 3 bases and J by 3 bases, with 9 bases between them. Germline CDR1 and CDR2: MGHRA and YSYEKL. The CDR3 runs 13 residues. CDR3 DNA: TGCGCCAGCAGCCAGTTCCAGGGCTACGAGCAGTACTTC. This gives the protein CASSQFQGYEQYF.

The V call is TRBV6-5, the J call TRBJ1-2; 10 nucleotides match TRBD1. Germline CDR1 reads MNHEY; CDR2 reads SVGAGI. The junction had 8 bases not matched to a gene; V was cut back by 6 bases and J by 4 bases. The CDR3 has 15 residues. The CDR3 sequence: CASSTGTGAAYGYTF. CDR3 DNA: TGTGCCAGCAGCACTGGGACAGGGGCCGCCTATGGCTACACCTTC.

The V gene is TRBV7-3, the J gene TRBJ2-2; D is possibly TRBD1 (6 bases). The CDR3 is made up of 13 amino acids. Between the trimmed V and J ends, which lost 8 bases and 1 base, there was a span of 8 bases. The germline V gene encodes CDR1 SGHTA and CDR2 FQGTGA. The CDR3 nucleotides are TGTGCCAGCGGGACACTGAACACCGGGGAGCTGTTTTTT. Translating it yields CASGTLNTGELFF. Together with reference TRBV7-3 and TRBJ2-2, the CDR3 gives the full variable domain: GAGVSQTPSNKVTEKGKYVELRCDPISGHTALYWYRQSLGQGPEFLIYFQGTGAADDSGLPNDRFFAVRPEGSVSTLKIQRTERGDSAVYLCASGTLNTGELFFGEGSRLTVL.

The V and J genes are TRBV20-1 and TRBJ1-2; D ambiguous. This CDR3 spans 11 amino acids. CDR1 is DFQATT, CDR2 SNEGSKA, per germline (reference sequence). The V gene lost 4 bases and the J gene lost 3 bases, with 6 bases spanning the gap. The CDR3: CSANLDYGYTF. CDR3 bases: TGCAGTGCTAATTTAGACTATGGCTACACCTTC.

This clone was seen a handful of times. The chain links TRBV6-5 to TRBJ2-7; 10 bases map to TRBD2. Unmatched junction bases numbered 11, after V lost 4 bases and J lost 5 bases. The CDR3 covers 16 residues. The germline V gene has CDR1 MNHEY and CDR2 SVGAGI. As DNA, the CDR3 is TGTGCCAGCAGTTCCCGTAGCGGGAGGACCAGGGACGAGCAGTACTTC. It encodes CASSSRSGRTRDEQYF.

This chain uses TRBV5-1 with TRBJ2-1; perhaps TRBD2 as D (6 bases). Germline CDR1 reads SGHRS; CDR2 reads YFSETQ. The CDR3 covers 14 residues. Trimming removed 3 bases from V and 4 bases from J, with 11 bases in between. CDR3 nucleotide sequence: TGCGCCAGCAGCTACCCCGGGACTTACAATGAGCAGTTCTTC. This encodes CASSYPGTYNEQFF.

The chain has TRBV9 and TRBJ2-7; 11 bases match TRBD1. V shed 4 bases and J 2 bases; nucleotides not matched to a gene: 11. This CDR3 is 17 amino acids long. Germline CDR1 SGDLS, CDR2 YYNGEE. In nucleotides, the CDR3 is TGTGCCAGCAGCAGTAGAGCCGGGACAGGGGGAGCCTACGAGCAGTACTTC. Its translation is CASSSRAGTGGAYEQYF.

The V call is TRBV4-1, the J call TRBJ2-7, with 10 bases that match TRBD1. The CDR3 sequence is 17 residues long. The V gene end was trimmed by 4 bases and the J gene end by 0 bases; junction bases not matched to a gene: 9. Germline V gene sequence: CDR1 MGHRA, CDR2 YSYEKL. Here the CDR3 DNA reads TGCGCCAGCAGCCTTAGTCCGGGACAGGGGTCCTCCTACGAGCAGTACTTC. Translating gives CASSLSPGQGSSYEQYF.

This sequence joins TRBV19 and TRBJ2-4, with a weak D call TRBD1 (6 bases). There are 15 residues in the CDR3. Germline V lookup: CDR1 LNHDA, CDR2 SQIVND (reference sequence). The ends were cut back, 0 bases at V and 8 bases at J, with 14 bases in the middle. Here the CDR3 reads CASSIEGAQRDIQYF. DNA of the CDR3: TGTGCCAGTAGTATAGAGGGGGCCCAGAGGGACATTCAGTACTTC.

This CDR3 reads CASSPPGQGKEKLFF. In DNA form, the CDR3 reads TGTGCCAGCTCCCCCCCGGGACAGGGAAAGGAAAAACTGTTTTTT. This chain joins TRBV18 and TRBJ1-4, with 9 positions matching TRBD1. V gave up 6 bases and J gave up 8 bases; unmatched junction bases: 10. The CDR3 is made up of 15 amino acids. Germline CDR1 reads KGHSH; CDR2 reads LQKENI.

The rearrangement uses TRBV25-1 and TRBJ1-1; 12 nucleotides align to TRBD1. This CDR3 has 15 amino acids. Germline CDR1 MGHDK, CDR2 SYGVNS. J lost 0 bases, V lost 8 bases, and 4 bases had no gene match. CDR3 nucleotides: TGTGCCAGCTCCGGGACAGGGGGCATGAACACTGAAGCTTTCTTT. It yields the protein CASSGTGGMNTEAFF.

The CDR3 region is CASSAPQRGTDTQYF. The CDR3 DNA sequence: TGTGCCAGCAGTGCCCCCCAACGGGGCACAGATACGCAGTATTTT. This sequence joins TRBV28 and TRBJ2-3; D gene unclear. Per germline, CDR1 MDHEN and CDR2 SYDVKM. V lost 5 bases and J lost 1, with 13 bases in between. This CDR3 is built from 15 residues.

The V gene is TRBV6-5, the J gene TRBJ2-5; 9 nucleotides agree with TRBD2. J lost 4 bases, V lost 10 bases, and 7 bases had no gene match. The V gene's germline CDR1 is MNHEY and CDR2 SVGAGI. This CDR3 has 13 residues. The CDR3 reads CATGRAGGETQYF. In DNA, the CDR3 is TGTGCCACGGGTCGAGCGGGAGGAGAGACCCAGTACTTC.

This chain links TRBV5-4 with TRBJ2-7; 13 positions agree with TRBD2. Looked up from germline, CDR1 is SGHNT and CDR2 is YYREEE (reference sequence). This CDR3 comprises 15 residues. V lost 4 bases to trimming and J lost 5 bases; unmatched junction nucleotides: 6. Here the CDR3 reads CASSLGLAGVDEQYF. Here the CDR3 DNA reads TGTGCCAGCAGCCTTGGACTAGCGGGAGTGGACGAGCAGTACTTC.

The genes are TRBV2 and TRBJ1-5; D is possibly TRBD1 (5 bases). Germline V gives CDR1 SNHLY, CDR2 FYNNEI. Deletions cut 1 base from V and 0 bases from J, with 7 bases between. This CDR3 has 15 residues. The CDR3 DNA reads as TGTGCCAGCAGTGAAGAGGGGAATAGCAATCAGCCCCAGCATTTT. Amino acids: CASSEEGNSNQPQHF.

V is TRBV19 and J is TRBJ1-4; D call uncertain. The CDR3 consists of 14 residues. Per germline, CDR1 LNHDA and CDR2 SQIVND (reference sequence). The V end lost 6 bases, the J end lost 0 bases, and 8 bases lay between the germline ends. CDR3 DNA: TGTGCCAGTAGGCAGGCCGCAACTAATGAAAAACTGTTTTTT. Its translation is CASRQAATNEKLFF.

This clone was recorded a few times. The chain carries TRBV5-6 and TRBJ2-5, with D possibly matching TRBD1 (5 bases). Trimming left V 4 bases short and J 5 bases short, with 15 bases between. The CDR3 covers 14 residues. Germline CDR1 and CDR2: SGHDT and YYEEEE. Written as DNA, the CDR3 is TGTGCCAGCAGCCAGGGCGGCCGGGCGGAGACCCAGTACTTC. This encodes CASSQGGRAETQYF.

J is TRBJ2-7 and V is TRBV11-3; tentatively, D is TRBD2 (5 bases). Germline V gives CDR1 SGHNT, CDR2 YENEEA. V was clipped by 2 bases and J by 3 bases, with 14 bases between them. The CDR3 covers 15 residues. The CDR3 DNA is TGTGCCAGCAGCTTAAGTCGAGGACTGGGCTACGAGCAGTACTTC. The encoded protein is CASSLSRGLGYEQYF.

This chain links TRBV27 with TRBJ2-7; D may be TRBD1 (6 bases). CDR3 length: 14 amino acids. Germline-derived CDR1 and CDR2 are MNHEY and SMNVEV (reference sequence). V shed 6 bases and J shed 1 base, with 13 bases lying between them. As DNA, the CDR3 is TGTGCCAGCAGCCCAGGGGTTCCTTCCTACGAGCAGTACTTC. Translated, it gives CASSPGVPSYEQYF.

The V gene is TRBV28, the J gene TRBJ2-7; 7 bases are shared with TRBD2. The CDR3 is 16 amino acids. From germline, CDR1 is MDHEN and CDR2 SYDVKM. V shed 7 bases and J 3 bases; nucleotides not matched to a gene: 15. CDR3 sequence reads: CASNSLSPSGYYEQYF. The CDR3 DNA is TGTGCCAGCAACAGTTTATCCCCTAGCGGCTACTACGAGCAGTACTTC.

The gene calls are TRBV5-6 and TRBJ1-2; D gene ambiguous. Germline-derived CDR1 and CDR2 are SGHDT and YYEEEE. The germline V and J ends were trimmed by 2 bases and 5 bases, with 13 bases remaining between them. The CDR3 is 14 amino acids. CDR3 bases: TGTGCCAGCAGCTTAGACACCCCGGGATATGGCTACACCTTC. Translated, it gives CASSLDTPGYGYTF.

This clone appeared a single time. The chain has TRBV19 and TRBJ1-4; 8 positions agree with TRBD1. Germline V gene data show CDR1 as LNHDA and CDR2 as SQIVND (reference sequence). The CDR3 length is 14 residues. Trimming took 6 bases from V and 8 from J; bases not matched to a gene: 8. CDR3 region: CASRAQGAGEKLFF. CDR3 bases: TGTGCCAGTAGAGCCCAGGGGGCAGGAGAAAAACTGTTTTTT.

The chain employs TRBV7-6 and TRBJ1-1; possibly TRBD1 for D (6 bases). From germline, CDR1 is SGHVS and CDR2 FNYEAQ. The V and J ends lost 5 bases and 5 bases respectively, with 15 bases between them. This CDR3 has 14 residues. CDR3 coding DNA: TGTGCCAGCAGCGTAGGATTTCAGGGGACTGAAGCTTTCTTT. Encoded protein: CASSVGFQGTEAFF.